This TCR beta chain was documented in a study of blood T cell repertoires in COVID-19. Study-level information: Acute and convalescent COVID-19 specimens originated in the United States, Italy and Spain. T cells, B-cell-depleted T cells, or PBMCs provided the cDNA or gDNA that served as material.

Per the original data handling: How many nucleated cells were present was estimated from reference gene primer amplification. Sequencing used immunoSEQ multiplex PCR; TCRdb keeps in-frame clones, though not all of them. V and J calls and clone size are those listed in that table; D and trimming were worked out from the DNA. The data contain about 240,000 clones, 80% to 85% of them singletons. The receptor's source is a woman younger than 30 with acute or convalescent COVID-19. Sequencing was carried out using peripheral blood.

The CDR3: CASSPSASGSLVGETQYF. CDR3 DNA sequence: TGTGCCAGCTCACCATCGGCTAGCGGGAGTCTAGTAGGTGAGACCCAGTACTTC. The chain couples TRBV18 to TRBJ2-5; 10 positions match TRBD2. The CDR3 sequence is 18 residues long. Losses at the gene ends were 2 bases for V and 5 bases for J; bases not matched to a gene: 14. The germline CDR1 and CDR2 sequences are KGHSH and LQKENI. The whole variable domain, filled in from reference TRBV18 and TRBJ2-5, reads NAGVMQNPRHLVRRRGQEARLRCSPMKGHSHVYWYRQLPEEGLKFMVYLQKENIIDESGMPKERFSAEFPKEGPSILRIQQVVRGDSAAYFCASSPSASGSLVGETQYFGPGTRLLVL.